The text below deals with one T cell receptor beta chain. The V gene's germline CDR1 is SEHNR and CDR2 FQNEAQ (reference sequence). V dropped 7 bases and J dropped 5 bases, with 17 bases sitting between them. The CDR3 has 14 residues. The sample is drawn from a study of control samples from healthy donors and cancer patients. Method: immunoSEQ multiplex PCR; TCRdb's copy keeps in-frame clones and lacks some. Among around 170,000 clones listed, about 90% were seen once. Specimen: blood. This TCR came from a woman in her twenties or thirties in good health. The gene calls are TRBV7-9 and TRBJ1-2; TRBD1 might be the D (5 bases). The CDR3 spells CASIGLGGGYGYTF. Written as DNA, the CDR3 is TGTGCCAGCATCGGATTGGGGGGTGGGTATGGCTACACCTTC.